This TCR beta chain was identified in a study of T cells in Graves' hyperthyroidism and ophthalmopathy (dated by TCRdb to about 2019). As for the study more broadly: To identify TCR V-J signatures that set the groups apart, the researchers used a discovery cohort of approximately 98 patients, made up of 43 with Graves' ophthalmopathy and 55 to 65 with stable Graves' hyperthyroidism. The paper reports TCR Vbeta CDR3 sequencing of over 130 peripheral blood samples: approximately 43 ophthalmopathy, under 80 hyperthyroidism and 17 progressor patients. In six Graves' hyperthyroidism patients, the study also compared T-cell repertoires from thyroid tissue with T-cell repertoires from blood. The 100 or so discovery patients were divided at random into training and test sets in a 7:3 ratio. Following sampling, methimazole starting at 30 mg daily was given to hyperthyroidism patients, and high-dose intravenous methylprednisolone was given to ophthalmopathy patients. Prospective prediction of ophthalmopathy was tested in an independent validation cohort of 18 to 20 hyperthyroidism patients and around 16 patients who later progressed to ophthalmopathy.

The TCR beta CDR3 regions were amplified from RNA transcripts. The TCR CDR3 was subjected to a first round of RT-PCR using the HTBI primer set and the Qiagen OneStep RT-PCR kit. Libraries were constructed in a second round of multiplex PCR, after which size selection and purification were carried out. Sequencing of the libraries was done on an Illumina HiSeq2000 using paired-end 100 bp reads. As for the original processing: SOAPnuke was used to process the raw data, with reads discarded if the reads contained adapters or uncalled bases, had a mean Phred below 15, or lacked an exact constant-primer or identifier match. High-quality paired reads were merged with COPE v1.2.5, and unique nucleotide sequences were defined as clonotypes. Clonotypes were aligned to IMGT TRBV, TRBD and TRBJ reference segments using MiTCR v1.1. Analysis was restricted to V-J combinations with a frequency above 0.0001, which covered over 98% of repertoires. The TCS score was defined as F50 (clonal expansion) divided by E x V (chaos), with BLOSUM62-based TCRdist calculated between CDR3 peptides within each V-J. Welch's t-statistics and random forest reduced 514 V-J features to about 12, which were used in a naive Bayes classifier (R e1071). The public reads were reanalyzed by TCRdb: fastp trimming at Q25, MiXCR alignment, in-frame beta chains only. Each CDR3 protein gets just one entry, which takes the most common genes and DNA from the rows behind it. TCRdb, rather than the study authors, made the V and J calls. Here the sample has under 700,000 distinct CDR3 sequences; around 46% occur a single time. The top ten hold 8.2% of the sample.

Here is what the overall study found, with its caveats: In validation, the model predicted progression to ophthalmopathy with roughly 70% sensitivity and 72% to 85% specificity, a median of 6.5 months before onset. Ophthalmopathy was separated from stable hyperthyroidism by a 13 V-J signature model, with 85% to 90% sensitivity and around 81% specificity obtained in cross-validation and 80%/75% obtained in testing. Most expanded thyroid clonotypes (frequency above 0.001) were also detected in blood, a finding suggesting that blood repertoires may reflect thyroid immune responses. No statistical method was used to fix the sample size in advance, and group allocation was not hidden from the investigators.

The CDR3 sequence holds 13 residues, the cysteine and phenylalanine included. Of the read, only the CDR3 DNA is kept; its 39 bases are in frame from base 1. Per the germline V gene (reference sequence), MNHNY is the CDR1 and SVGAGI is the CDR2. From V the trimming removes 6 bases and from J it removes 2 bases, while the gene matches leave 4 bases of the junction unaccounted for. Turning to this clonotype: This receptor's antigen is unknown. The input lacks base qualities; no much larger clone sits a single base away.

Stable Graves' hyperthyroidism was defined as the absence of progression to ophthalmopathy over 18 months of follow-up. Hyperthyroidism patients were aged 18 to 65 years and newly diagnosed, with disease duration of less than 2 months. Patients with uncontrolled infections, other autoimmune diseases, pregnancy or lactation were excluded. Diagnoses were established on the basis of clinical symptoms, serum thyroxine and TRAb, thyroid ultrasound, and orbital computed tomography. Total RNA was extracted using Trizol reagent, and RNA quality was assessed on an Agilent 2100 Bioanalyzer. The V and J genes are TRBV6-6 and TRBJ2-7; a stretch of 7 junction bases matches TRBD1. The TCR originated in a young woman with Graves' hyperthyroidism. Donor details come from another sample of the same person, matched by shared clones. The sequenced material came from peripheral blood or thyroid tissue (not recorded which). CDR3 reads: CASRRQGAYEQYF. The bases read TGTGCCAGCAGGAGACAGGGAGCCTACGAGCAGTACTTC.